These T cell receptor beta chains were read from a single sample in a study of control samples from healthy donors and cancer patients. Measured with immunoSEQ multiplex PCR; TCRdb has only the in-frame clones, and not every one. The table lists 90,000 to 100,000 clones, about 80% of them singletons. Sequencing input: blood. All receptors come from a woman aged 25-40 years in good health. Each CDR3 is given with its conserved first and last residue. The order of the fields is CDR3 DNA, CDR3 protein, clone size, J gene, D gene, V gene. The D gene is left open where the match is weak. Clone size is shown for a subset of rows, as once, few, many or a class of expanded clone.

CDR3 DNA: TGTGCCTGGAGTACACAGCTTAATTCACCCCTCCACTTT; CDR3 protein: CAWSTQLNSPLHF; clone size: NA; J gene: TRBJ1-6; D gene: NA; V gene: TRBV30
CDR3 DNA: TGCGCCAGCAGCCAAGAGCCCCCGGGGCTTATATCCTACGAGCAGTACTTC; CDR3 protein: CASSQEPPGLISYEQYF; clone size: NA; J gene: TRBJ2-7; D gene: NA; V gene: TRBV4-1
CDR3 DNA: TGTGCCAGCAGCTTAGGAGGGAACACAGATACGCAGTATTTT; CDR3 protein: CASSLGGNTDTQYF; clone size: NA; J gene: TRBJ2-3; D gene: NA; V gene: TRBV7-3
CDR3 DNA: TGTGCCATCAGTGAGAGGGACACCCTTCTTAGCTCCTATAATTCACCCCTCCACTTT; CDR3 protein: CAISERDTLLSSYNSPLHF; clone size: NA; J gene: TRBJ1-6; D gene: NA; V gene: TRBV10-3
CDR3 DNA: TGTGCCAGCAGCTTTCGTGACGGACGAAATGGCTACACCTTC; CDR3 protein: CASSFRDGRNGYTF; clone size: few; J gene: TRBJ1-2; D gene: NA; V gene: TRBV7-2
CDR3 DNA: TGTGCCAGCAGTTACGGGGCAGGGGCCCGAGATTCACCCCTCCACTTT; CDR3 protein: CASSYGAGARDSPLHF; clone size: NA; J gene: TRBJ1-6; D gene: NA; V gene: TRBV6-5
CDR3 DNA: TGTGCCAGCAGTCAAAGAGGGGGATATAATGAAAAACTGTTTTTT; CDR3 protein: CASSQRGGYNEKLFF; clone size: few; J gene: TRBJ1-4; D gene: NA; V gene: TRBV6-5
CDR3 DNA: TGTGCCAGCAGTTACTCCGGCGTCCAAGAGACCCAGTACTTC; CDR3 protein: CASSYSGVQETQYF; clone size: NA; J gene: TRBJ2-5; D gene: NA; V gene: TRBV6-2/TRBV6-3
CDR3 DNA: TGTGCTTGGGGGACAGGGTTTAATGAAAAACTGTTTTTT; CDR3 protein: CAWGTGFNEKLFF; clone size: NA; J gene: TRBJ1-4; D gene: TRBD1; V gene: TRBV6-5
CDR3 DNA: TGTGCCAGCAGCTTGACAGGGGGCGGTAATGAAAAACTGTTTTTT; CDR3 protein: CASSLTGGGNEKLFF; clone size: NA; J gene: TRBJ1-4; D gene: TRBD1; V gene: TRBV7-9
CDR3 DNA: TGTGCCAGCAGCATTCTAGCGGGGGGCACAGATACGCAGTATTTT; CDR3 protein: CASSILAGGTDTQYF; clone size: NA; J gene: TRBJ2-3; D gene: TRBD2; V gene: TRBV7-6
CDR3 DNA: TGTGCCTGGAGTTTTGACAGGGTGGATTCACCCCTCCACTTT; CDR3 protein: CAWSFDRVDSPLHF; clone size: NA; J gene: TRBJ1-6; D gene: TRBD1; V gene: TRBV30
CDR3 DNA: TGTGCCAGCAGCTTAGAAGGCTATAGCAATCAGCCCCAGCATTTT; CDR3 protein: CASSLEGYSNQPQHF; clone size: NA; J gene: TRBJ1-5; D gene: NA; V gene: TRBV7-2
CDR3 DNA: TGTGCCAGCAGCCAAATTCCAGAAATCCCCTACGAGCAGTACTTC; CDR3 protein: CASSQIPEIPYEQYF; clone size: NA; J gene: TRBJ2-7; D gene: NA; V gene: TRBV3-1/TRBV3-2
CDR3 DNA: TGCGCCAGCAGTGAGCTCGGACAGGGGGAGAAGACCCAGTACTTC; CDR3 protein: CASSELGQGEKTQYF; clone size: NA; J gene: TRBJ2-5; D gene: TRBD1; V gene: TRBV10-2
CDR3 DNA: TGTGCTAGTGGTTTGGAACTGTATACCGGGACAGGGGCCCAGATAGCCTACACCTTC; CDR3 protein: CASGLELYTGTGAQIAYTF; clone size: NA; J gene: TRBJ1-2; D gene: TRBD1; V gene: TRBV12-5
CDR3 DNA: TGCGCCCGCAGCACGGCGGGGGGTAACTATGGCTACACCTTC; CDR3 protein: CARSTAGGNYGYTF; clone size: NA; J gene: TRBJ1-2; D gene: NA; V gene: TRBV5-1
CDR3 DNA: TGTGCCAGCAGCTTAATTCGGCTCTCCTACGAGCAGTACTTC; CDR3 protein: CASSLIRLSYEQYF; clone size: NA; J gene: TRBJ2-7; D gene: NA; V gene: TRBV11-2
CDR3 DNA: TGCAGCGTGGGCGGGGGCCTCCAGCCCCAGCATTTT; CDR3 protein: CSVGGGLQPQHF; clone size: NA; J gene: TRBJ1-5; D gene: NA; V gene: TRBV29-1
CDR3 DNA: TGTGCCAGCAGCTTAAAGTTTGGTCCTAGCGGAAGCACAGATACGCAGTATTTT; CDR3 protein: CASSLKFGPSGSTDTQYF; clone size: once; J gene: TRBJ2-3; D gene: TRBD2; V gene: TRBV7-2
CDR3 DNA: TGTGCCAGCACCCGACGGGAGTTCACTGAAGCTTTCTTT; CDR3 protein: CASTRREFTEAFF; clone size: NA; J gene: TRBJ1-1; D gene: NA; V gene: TRBV12-3/TRBV12-4
CDR3 DNA: TGTGCCAGCACTAAACCCACGGGCTACACCGGGGAGCTGTTTTTT; CDR3 protein: CASTKPTGYTGELFF; clone size: NA; J gene: TRBJ2-2; D gene: NA; V gene: TRBV5-6
CDR3 DNA: TGCGCCAGCAGTGAGTACAGGGATAGCAATCAGCCCCAGCATTTT; CDR3 protein: CASSEYRDSNQPQHF; clone size: NA; J gene: TRBJ1-5; D gene: NA; V gene: TRBV10-2
CDR3 DNA: TGTGCCAGCAGCGTGAAGAGCGGGGGGGCCGGGAATGAGCAGTTCTTC; CDR3 protein: CASSVKSGGAGNEQFF; clone size: few; J gene: TRBJ2-1; D gene: TRBD2; V gene: TRBV9
CDR3 DNA: TGTGCCTGGAGTGTGGGGGGACTCAATCAGCCCCAGCATTTT; CDR3 protein: CAWSVGGLNQPQHF; clone size: NA; J gene: TRBJ1-5; D gene: NA; V gene: TRBV30
CDR3 DNA: TGTGCCAGCAGCCCCCTCCGGGGTGAGCAGTTCTTC; CDR3 protein: CASSPLRGEQFF; clone size: once; J gene: TRBJ2-1; D gene: NA; V gene: TRBV7-2
CDR3 DNA: TGTGCCAGCAGTGAAGCAGGGCGGGGTAATGAAAAACTGTTTTTT; CDR3 protein: CASSEAGRGNEKLFF; clone size: NA; J gene: TRBJ1-4; D gene: NA; V gene: TRBV6-1
CDR3 DNA: TGTGCCAGCAGCTCCATAAGGGGGGTTGGGGCCAACGTCCTGACTTTC; CDR3 protein: CASSSIRGVGANVLTF; clone size: NA; J gene: TRBJ2-6; D gene: NA; V gene: TRBV11-2
CDR3 DNA: TGTGCCAGCAGCTCAGAGTCCTTCACTGAAGCTTTCTTT; CDR3 protein: CASSSESFTEAFF; clone size: NA; J gene: TRBJ1-1; D gene: NA; V gene: TRBV7-2
CDR3 DNA: TGCGCCAGCAGCTTGGCCTCGGGACAGGGCTACACCTTC; CDR3 protein: CASSLASGQGYTF; clone size: NA; J gene: TRBJ1-2; D gene: TRBD1; V gene: TRBV5-1
CDR3 DNA: TGTGCCAGCAGCGCCGGGGGGCGGGGGAGAAACATTCAGTACTTC; CDR3 protein: CASSAGGRGRNIQYF; clone size: NA; J gene: TRBJ2-4; D gene: NA; V gene: TRBV6-5
CDR3 DNA: TGTGCCAGCAGCGTAATTCCAACCTACGAGCAGTACTTC; CDR3 protein: CASSVIPTYEQYF; clone size: few; J gene: TRBJ2-7; D gene: NA; V gene: TRBV9
CDR3 DNA: TGTGCCAGCAGCGTAGGACAGGGTTCAGGTGAAAAACTGTTTTTT; CDR3 protein: CASSVGQGSGEKLFF; clone size: NA; J gene: TRBJ1-4; D gene: TRBD1; V gene: TRBV9